This T cell receptor (beta chain) was profiled in a study of cytomegalovirus exposure and HLA in healthy donors. Study summary: As an earlier analysis found, about 190 million T cells yielded some 120 million unique TCR beta sequences. Study-level findings and limits: Available immune exposure information was restricted to CMV serostatus only.

Of note for this clone: Antigen: not known.

CDR3 length: 12 amino acids. V gave up 4 bases and J gave up 4 bases; unmatched junction bases: 0. CDR1 and CDR2 from the germline V gene are MDHEN and SYDVKM. PCR amplification relied on 60 Vbeta primers (plus 13 Jbeta primers). Clones were sequenced by immunoSEQ multiplex PCR, and TCRdb holds only the in-frame ones, with some missing. This table has roughly 150,000 clones, about 70% appearing once. The source is a man aged 25 to 45 in good health and CMV-seropositive. The material sequenced was PBMCs. The chain carries TRBV28 and TRBJ2-7, with 8 bases identical to TRBD2. The CDR3, as DNA: TGTGCCAGCAGTTCGGGAGGGTACGAGCAGTACTTC. This encodes CASSSGGYEQYF. The full variable domain, rest sourced from reference TRBV28 and TRBJ2-7, is DVKVTQSSRYLVKRTGEKVFLECVQDMDHENMFWYRQDPGLGLRLIYFSYDVKMKEKGDIPEGYSVSREKKERFSLILESASTNQTSMYLCASSSGGYEQYFGPGTRLTVT.